The rows below give T cell receptor beta chains drawn from one sample of a study. TCRdb reprocessed the 5' RACE reads with MiXCR, giving one entry per CDR3 protein. The sample yields roughly 7,400 distinct CDR3 sequences, about three quarters seen once. The sample was tumor-infiltrating Tregs sorted from the breast tumor. These receptors were collected from a female donor with breast cancer. Both conserved end residues are part of each CDR3. The D gene is left open where the match is weak. Not every row has a clone size; where given, it reads once, few, many or a size class.

J gene | D gene | clone size | V gene | CDR3 protein | CDR3 DNA
TRBJ1-5 | TRBD1 | . | TRBV7-2 | CASSAGTGISNQPQHF | TGTGCCAGCAGTGCCGGGACAGGGATAAGCAATCAGCCCCAGCATTTT
TRBJ2-7 | TRBD2 | . | TRBV20-1 | CSAQADGTSGTYEQYF | TGCAGTGCTCAAGCAGACGGAACTAGCGGAACCTACGAGCAGTACTTC
TRBJ2-6 | . | . | TRBV11-3 | CASSLDGGSGANVLTF | TGTGCCAGCAGCTTAGACGGAGGCTCTGGGGCCAACGTCCTGACTTTC
TRBJ2-6 | . | . | TRBV6-4 | CASSALGPSSGANVLTF | TGTGCCAGCAGTGCCCTGGGTCCATCCTCTGGGGCCAACGTCCTGACTTTC
TRBJ2-5 | . | once | TRBV15 | CATSRDRLGSQETQYF | TGTGCCACCAGCAGAGATAGGTTGGGGAGTCAAGAGACCCAGTACTTC
TRBJ1-5 | TRBD1 | few | TRBV6-1 | CASSGTGGFGSNQPQHF | TGTGCCAGCAGTGGGACAGGGGGGTTTGGGAGCAATCAGCCCCAGCATTTT
TRBJ2-1 | . | . | TRBV11-1 | CASSLGASYNEQFF | TGTGCCAGCAGCTTAGGTGCTAGTTACAATGAGCAGTTCTTC
TRBJ2-1 | . | . | TRBV20-1 | CSASTSYEQFF | TGCAGTGCTAGCACTTCGTATGAGCAGTTCTTC
TRBJ1-1 | TRBD1 | . | TRBV5-1 | CASSLGQGGTEAFF | TGCGCCAGCAGCTTGGGACAGGGTGGTACTGAAGCTTTCTTT
TRBJ2-2 | TRBD2 | . | TRBV7-8 | CASSLGLAGVGGELFF | TGTGCCAGCAGCCTGGGACTAGCGGGAGTCGGCGGGGAGCTGTTTTTT
TRBJ2-1 | . | . | TRBV3-1 | CASSQYPGAGLEQFF | TGTGCCAGCAGCCAATATCCGGGGGCTGGACTTGAGCAGTTCTTC
TRBJ2-7 | . | few | TRBV5-1 | CASSLASSPTTGEQYF | TGCGCCAGCAGCTTGGCCTCAAGTCCTACTACCGGCGAGCAGTACTTC
TRBJ2-1 | . | once | TRBV4-2 | CASSQGGGRTPYNGQFF | TGTGCCAGCAGCCAAGGTGGTGGGAGGACGCCCTACAATGGGCAGTTCTTC
TRBJ2-7 | TRBD1 | . | TRBV7-3 | CASSLIGTAGGYEQYF | TGTGCCAGCAGCTTAATTGGGACAGCTGGGGGCTACGAGCAGTACTTC
TRBJ1-2 | TRBD1 | . | TRBV20-1 | CSARSGGPSGYTF | TGCAGTGCTAGATCAGGGGGGCCTAGTGGCTACACCTTC
TRBJ2-1 | . | few | TRBV7-3 | CASSLDRLAAQGDEQFF | TGTGCCAGCAGCTTAGATCGGTTAGCGGCTCAAGGGGATGAGCAGTTCTTC
TRBJ2-6 | . | . | TRBV20-1 | CSASTFAEGSGANVLTF | TGCAGTGCTAGTACCTTTGCGGAGGGCTCTGGGGCCAACGTCCTGACTTTC
TRBJ1-5 | TRBD1 | . | TRBV12-3/TRBV12-4 | CASSTGTGAQPQHF | TGTGCCAGCTCCACCGGGACAGGGGCTCAGCCCCAGCATTTT
TRBJ1-3 | . | . | TRBV5-1 | CASSPGVGAGIRNTIYF | TGCGCCAGCAGTCCCGGAGTAGGGGCAGGAATCAGGAACACCATATATTTT
TRBJ2-3 | . | . | TRBV9 | CASSVVPGTDTQYF | TGTGCCAGCAGCGTAGTCCCGGGTACAGATACGCAGTATTTT
TRBJ2-1 | TRBD2 | . | TRBV2 | CASRGLAGAYEQFF | TGTGCCAGCAGGGGACTAGCGGGAGCCTATGAGCAGTTCTTC
TRBJ2-1 | TRBD1 | once | TRBV5-4 | CASSRTGSYNEQFF | TGTGCCAGCAGCAGGACAGGGTCCTACAATGAGCAGTTCTTC
TRBJ2-3 | . | . | TRBV4-2 | CASSQSEARGTDTQYF | TGTGCCAGCAGCCAATCGGAGGCCCGAGGCACAGATACGCAGTATTTT
TRBJ1-2 | TRBD1 | few | TRBV6-5 | CASRSAMGQGDGYTF | TGTGCCAGCAGATCCGCGATGGGACAGGGGGATGGCTACACCTTC
TRBJ2-3 | TRBD1 | . | TRBV9 | CASTEGQGSADTQYF | TGTGCCAGCACCGAGGGACAGGGTTCGGCAGATACGCAGTATTTT
TRBJ2-7 | . | few | TRBV2 | CASSYDKALQYF | TGTGCCAGCAGCTACGACAAGGCGTTGCAGTACTTC
TRBJ2-3 | . | few | TRBV20-1 | CSARLQPSTDTQYF | TGCAGTGCTAGGCTGCAGCCTAGCACAGATACGCAGTATTTT
TRBJ1-2 | TRBD1 | few | TRBV3-1 | CASSPGQGAYGYTF | TGTGCCAGCAGCCCGGGACAGGGGGCCTATGGCTACACCTTC
TRBJ1-4 | TRBD1 | . | TRBV6-1 | CASGTGGVEKLFF | TGTGCCAGCGGAACAGGGGGCGTTGAAAAACTGTTTTTT
TRBJ1-4 | . | . | TRBV2 | CASSVVPREKLFF | TGTGCCAGCAGTGTTGTCCCGAGGGAAAAACTGTTTTTT
TRBJ2-3 | TRBD2 | . | TRBV5-1 | CASSLVASGRTDTQYF | TGCGCCAGCAGCTTGGTGGCTAGCGGGCGCACAGATACGCAGTATTTT
TRBJ1-1 | . | . | TRBV20-1 | CSASLRPNTEAFF | TGCAGTGCTAGTCTGCGGCCGAACACTGAAGCTTTCTTT
TRBJ2-2 | . | . | TRBV12-3/TRBV12-4 | CASSFGGATHTGELFF | TGTGCCAGCAGTTTTGGGGGGGCTACACACACCGGGGAGCTGTTTTTT
TRBJ2-2 | . | . | TRBV2 | CASSEARGNTGELFF | TGTGCCAGCAGTGAAGCGCGTGGGAACACCGGGGAGCTGTTTTTT
TRBJ2-5 | TRBD1 | . | TRBV7-8 | CASSSSGQKQETQYF | TGTGCCAGCAGCTCCTCGGGACAGAAGCAAGAGACCCAGTACTTC
TRBJ2-1 | . | . | TRBV6-4 | CASSEGGANEEQFF | TGTGCCAGCAGTGAGGGGGGAGCCAACGAGGAGCAGTTCTTC
TRBJ2-3 | . | . | TRBV5-1 | CASSFTVAGTDTQYF | TGCGCCAGCAGCTTCACCGTAGCGGGCACAGATACGCAGTATTTT
TRBJ1-1 | . | . | TRBV7-2 | CASSSIDRMNTEAFF | TGTGCCAGCAGCTCGATTGACAGGATGAACACTGAAGCTTTCTTT
TRBJ2-2 | . | . | TRBV5-1 | CASSLGAANTGELFF | TGCGCCAGCAGCTTAGGGGCTGCGAACACCGGGGAGCTGTTTTTT
TRBJ2-3 | TRBD1 | . | TRBV20-1 | CSASWQGATDTQYF | TGCAGTGCTAGCTGGCAGGGGGCGACAGATACGCAGTATTTT
TRBJ2-2 | . | once | TRBV7-9 | CASSYEAGELFF | TGTGCCAGCAGCTATGAGGCCGGGGAGCTGTTTTTT
TRBJ2-7 | . | few | TRBV20-1 | CSARVTGLGREQYF | TGCAGTGCCCGTGTAACAGGGCTGGGTCGGGAGCAGTACTTC
TRBJ2-1 | . | . | TRBV11-3 | CASSLAPGVMNEQFF | TGTGCCAGCAGCTTAGCCCCCGGTGTCATGAATGAGCAGTTCTTC
TRBJ2-5 | . | . | TRBV7-3 | CASSETNQGIGETQYF | TGTGCCAGCAGCGAGACCAACCAGGGGATCGGAGAGACCCAGTACTTC
TRBJ2-1 | . | once | TRBV20-1 | CSARDLSGAYSYNEQFF | TGCAGTGCTAGAGATTTGAGCGGAGCCTATTCCTACAATGAGCAGTTCTTC
TRBJ2-7 | . | . | TRBV6-5 | CASSTRGTYEQYF | TGTGCCAGCAGTACACGGGGAACCTACGAGCAGTACTTC
TRBJ2-7 | . | . | TRBV4-2 | CASSQGKSAGGNYEQYF | TGTGCCAGCAGCCAAGGTAAATCGGCTGGAGGGAACTACGAGCAGTACTTC
TRBJ1-2 | . | . | TRBV20-1 | CSVWGGNGGYTF | TGCAGTGTATGGGGAGGGAATGGCGGCTACACCTTC
TRBJ1-6 | . | . | TRBV20-1 | CSALHSQGSPAYNSPLHF | TGCAGTGCTCTCCATTCTCAGGGGAGCCCTGCCTATAATTCACCCCTCCACTTT
TRBJ2-1 | . | . | TRBV7-3 | CASSSNPRDEQFF | TGTGCCAGCAGCTCTAACCCACGCGATGAGCAGTTCTTC